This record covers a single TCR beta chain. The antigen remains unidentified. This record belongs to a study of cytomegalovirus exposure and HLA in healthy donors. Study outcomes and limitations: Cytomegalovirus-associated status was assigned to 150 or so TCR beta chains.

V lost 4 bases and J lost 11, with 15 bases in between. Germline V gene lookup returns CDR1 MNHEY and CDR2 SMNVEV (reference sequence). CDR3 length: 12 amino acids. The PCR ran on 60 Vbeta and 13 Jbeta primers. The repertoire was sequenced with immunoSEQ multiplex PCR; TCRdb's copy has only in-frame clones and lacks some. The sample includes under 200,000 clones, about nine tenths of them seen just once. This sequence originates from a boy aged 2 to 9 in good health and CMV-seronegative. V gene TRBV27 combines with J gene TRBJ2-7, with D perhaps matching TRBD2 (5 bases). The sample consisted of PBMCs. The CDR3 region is CASSSLGSSEYF. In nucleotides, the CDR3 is TGTGCCAGCAGTTCCCTGGGGAGCTCGGAGTACTTC.